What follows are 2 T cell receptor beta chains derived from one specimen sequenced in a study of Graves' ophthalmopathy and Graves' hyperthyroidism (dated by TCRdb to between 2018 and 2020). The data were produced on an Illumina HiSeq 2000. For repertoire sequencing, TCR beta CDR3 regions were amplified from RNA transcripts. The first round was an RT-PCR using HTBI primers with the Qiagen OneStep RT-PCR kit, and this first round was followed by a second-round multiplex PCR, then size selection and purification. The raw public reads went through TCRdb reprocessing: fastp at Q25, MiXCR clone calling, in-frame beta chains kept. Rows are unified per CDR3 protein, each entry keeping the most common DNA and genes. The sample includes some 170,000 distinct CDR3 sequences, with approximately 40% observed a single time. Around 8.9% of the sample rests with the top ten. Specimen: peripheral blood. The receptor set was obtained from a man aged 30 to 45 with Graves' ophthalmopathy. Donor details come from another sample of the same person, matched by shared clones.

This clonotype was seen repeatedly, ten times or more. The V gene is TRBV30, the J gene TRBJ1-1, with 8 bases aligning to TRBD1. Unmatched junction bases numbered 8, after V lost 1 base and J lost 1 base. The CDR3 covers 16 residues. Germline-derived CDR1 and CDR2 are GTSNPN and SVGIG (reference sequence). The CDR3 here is CAWSEGQGRGNTEAFF. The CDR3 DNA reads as TGTGCCTGGAGTGAAGGACAGGGCAGGGGGAACACTGAAGCTTTCTTT.

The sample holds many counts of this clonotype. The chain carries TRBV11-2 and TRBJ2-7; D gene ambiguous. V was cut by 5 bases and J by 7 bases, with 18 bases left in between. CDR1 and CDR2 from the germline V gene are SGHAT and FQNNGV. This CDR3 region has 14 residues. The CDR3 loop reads CASSPPETRVEQYF. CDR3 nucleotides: TGTGCCAGCAGCCCTCCAGAAACCCGGGTAGAGCAGTACTTC.